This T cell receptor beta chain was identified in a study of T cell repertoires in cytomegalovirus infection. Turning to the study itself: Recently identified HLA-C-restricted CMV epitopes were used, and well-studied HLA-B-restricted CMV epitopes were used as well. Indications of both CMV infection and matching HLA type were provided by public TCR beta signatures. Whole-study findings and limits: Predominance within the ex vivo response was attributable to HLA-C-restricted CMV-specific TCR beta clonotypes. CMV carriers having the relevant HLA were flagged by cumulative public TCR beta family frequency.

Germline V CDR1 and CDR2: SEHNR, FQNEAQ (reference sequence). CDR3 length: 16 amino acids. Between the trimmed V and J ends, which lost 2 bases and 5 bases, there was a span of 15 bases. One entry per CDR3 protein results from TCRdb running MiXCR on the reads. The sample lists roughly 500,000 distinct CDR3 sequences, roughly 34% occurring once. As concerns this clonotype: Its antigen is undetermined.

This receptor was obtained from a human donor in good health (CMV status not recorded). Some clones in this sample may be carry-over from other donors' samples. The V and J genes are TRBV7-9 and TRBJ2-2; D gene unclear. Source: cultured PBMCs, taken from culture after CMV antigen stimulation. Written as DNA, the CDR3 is TGTGCCAGCAGCTTAACCAGACCCGGTAATACCGGGGAGCTGTTTTTT. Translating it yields CASSLTRPGNTGELFF.